Shown below are 21 T cell receptor beta chains from a single sample sequenced in a study of blood T cell repertoires in COVID-19 (TCRdb year 2020). The library came from the immunoSEQ multiplex PCR assay. TCRdb took over this immuneACCESS table, retaining in-frame rearrangements with V and J assigned. Such tables are incomplete; in checked studies, under half of the missing clones stem from an unresolved V gene, and the remainder is unexplained. This sample holds some 25,000 clones; around nine tenths were observed only once. Roughly 29% of the sample comes from the top ten. Sequencing was done on a sample of peripheral blood. The receptor set was obtained from a man in his 70s with COVID-19, enrolled during active disease.

The rearrangement uses TRBV6-5 and TRBJ1-2; 7 bases are a match to TRBD1. Germline CDR1 reads MNHEY; CDR2 reads SVGAGI. This CDR3 contains 15 residues. Trimming took 6 bases from V and 8 from J; bases not matched to a gene: 15. DNA for the CDR3: TGTGCCAGCAGGGGGGACTTACAGGGGTTCTTGGGCTACACCTTC. Protein product: CASRGDLQGFLGYTF.

J is TRBJ1-4 and V is TRBV7-9; TRBD1 matches at 10 bases. The CDR3 length is 14 residues. The germline CDR1 and CDR2 sequences are SEHNR and FQNEAQ (reference sequence). V shed 4 bases, J shed 6 bases, and the junction held 2 bases outside the gene matches. This chain's CDR3 is CASSSTGGDEKLFF. The CDR3 nucleotides are TGTGCCAGCAGCTCGACAGGGGGCGATGAAAAACTGTTTTTT.

V and J are TRBV6-6 and TRBJ1-4, with D possibly TRBD1 on 5 matching bases. The CDR3 is 13 amino acids. V dropped 0 bases and J dropped 8 bases, with 7 bases sitting between them. CDR1 is MNHNY and CDR2 is SVGAGI in the germline V gene (reference sequence). The CDR3 protein is CASSYSEGEKLFF. The CDR3 DNA follows: TGTGCCAGCAGTTACTCGGAGGGGGAAAAACTGTTTTTT.

The chain carries TRBV4-1 and TRBJ1-5; D is undetermined. From germline, CDR1 is MGHRA and CDR2 YSYEKL. CDR3 length: 14 amino acids. Trimming removed 3 bases at V and 0 bases at J, with 6 bases between. The CDR3 reads CASSHGNSNQPQHF. CDR3 coding DNA: TGCGCCAGCAGCCACGGTAATAGCAATCAGCCCCAGCATTTT.

V usage is TRBV18 and J usage is TRBJ1-5; 8 bases fit TRBD1. After removal of 5 bases from V and 0 bases from J, the junction contained 6 bases not matched to a gene. The CDR3 has 16 amino acids. CDR1 and CDR2 from the germline V gene are KGHSH and LQKENI. CDR3 loop: CASSSRQGNSNQPQHF. In DNA form, the CDR3 reads TGTGCCAGCTCATCACGACAGGGGAATAGCAATCAGCCCCAGCATTTT.

The chain joins TRBV19 to TRBJ1-1; D perhaps matches TRBD1 (6 bases). Germline-derived CDR1 and CDR2 are LNHDA and SQIVND (reference sequence). CDR3 length: 15 amino acids. V was cut by 5 bases and J by 5 bases, with 18 bases left in between. The CDR3 protein is CASSFPRGGRTEAFF. The DNA of the CDR3 is TGTGCCAGTAGTTTTCCCCGAGGGGGTAGGACTGAAGCTTTCTTT.

V is TRBV11-2 and J is TRBJ2-6, with TRBD1 matching 10 bases. CDR3 length: 18 amino acids. The trim removed 4 bases at V and 1 base at J, leaving 7 bases unmatched. CDR1 SGHAT and CDR2 FQNNGV come from the germline V gene. The CDR3 bases are TGTGCCAGCAGCTATCCCTGGGACAGGGGATCTGGGGCCAACGTCCTGACTTTC. As protein: CASSYPWDRGSGANVLTF.

J is TRBJ1-3 and V is TRBV6-5; 10 nucleotides match TRBD1. CDR3 size: 15 residues. J gave up 7 bases and V 6 bases, and 9 bases lay outside the gene matches. The germline V gene has CDR1 MNHEY and CDR2 SVGAGI. CDR3 DNA sequence: TGTGCCAGCAGGACAGACAGGGGGCTCGCGAACACCATATATTTT. The encoded protein is CASRTDRGLANTIYF.

The J gene is TRBJ2-7, the V gene TRBV6-1; D unclear. V was shortened by 3 bases and J by 4 bases, with 10 bases between the two germline ends. Germline CDR1 reads MNHNS; CDR2 reads SASEGT. This CDR3 comprises 13 residues. In DNA form, the CDR3 reads TGTGCCAGCAGTGATCCGAACAAATACGAGCAGTACTTC. Translation: CASSDPNKYEQYF.

This clone is a singleton in its sample. The gene calls are TRBV4-2 and TRBJ2-2, with 7 bases fitting TRBD2. The V segment lost 2 bases and the J segment 3 bases; nucleotides outside the gene matches: 0. This CDR3 is built from 14 residues. Germline V gene lookup returns CDR1 LGHNA and CDR2 YNFKEQ. CDR3 in amino acids: CASSQRGDTGELFF. Written as DNA, the CDR3 is TGTGCCAGCAGCCAACGGGGGGACACCGGGGAGCTGTTTTTT.

The chain recombines TRBV2 with TRBJ2-3, with 9 bases identical to TRBD1. CDR1 SNHLY and CDR2 FYNNEI come from the germline V gene. The CDR3 totals 15 residues. V lost 2 bases, J lost 4 bases, and 4 bases stayed unmatched. The CDR3 loop reads CASSEWGQGPDTQYF. The CDR3 DNA follows: TGTGCCAGCAGTGAATGGGGACAGGGCCCAGATACGCAGTATTTT.

The gene calls are TRBV10-2 and TRBJ2-2, with TRBD2 matching 7 bases. In germline, CDR1 is WSHSY, CDR2 SAAADI. The CDR3 is 14 residues long. Germline trimming cut 4 bases from V and 1 base from J; bases unmatched to any gene: 0. The CDR3 coding sequence is TGCGCCAGCAGTGTAGCGGGGAACACCGGGGAGCTGTTTTTT. It yields the protein CASSVAGNTGELFF.

V usage is TRBV6-5 and J usage is TRBJ2-6, with a weak D call TRBD1 (6 bases). Looked up from germline, CDR1 is MNHEY and CDR2 is SVGAGI. The ends were cut back, 6 bases at V and 5 bases at J, with 8 bases in the middle. The length of the CDR3 is 13 residues. CDR3 nucleotides: TGTGCCAGCAGACAGGGTTGGGCCAACGTCCTGACTTTC. This sequence encodes CASRQGWANVLTF.

The rearrangement joins TRBV27 to TRBJ1-4; D gene ambiguous. V was shortened by 2 bases and J by 2 bases, with 9 bases between the two germline ends. Germline V lookup: CDR1 MNHEY, CDR2 SMNVEV (reference sequence). The CDR3 length is 15 residues. The CDR3 reads CASSLTSRTNEKLFF. The CDR3 DNA reads TGTGCCAGCAGTTTAACGTCACGGACTAATGAAAAACTGTTTTTT.

This chain connects TRBV6-5 to TRBJ2-5; no clear D gene. The V end was cut by 0 bases, the J end by 4 bases, with 6 bases between. CDR3 length: 13 amino acids. Germline CDR1 and CDR2: MNHEY and SVGAGI. As DNA, the CDR3 is TGTGCCAGCAGTTACTCTGAGCGAGAGACCCAGTACTTC. It encodes CASSYSERETQYF.

This clone has more than one count but fewer than ten. The chain has TRBV5-5 and TRBJ2-7; a weak D match, TRBD2 (6 bases). V was pared by 0 bases and J by 4 bases, with 11 bases between. Germline values: CDR1 SGHKS, CDR2 YYEKEE (reference sequence). This CDR3 spans 14 amino acids. This chain's CDR3 is CASSLEGGLYEQYF. The CDR3 DNA reads as TGTGCCAGCAGCTTGGAGGGAGGCCTATACGAGCAGTACTTC.

This clone was found once. The chain is built from TRBV27 and TRBJ1-5; D possibly corresponds to TRBD1 (6 bases). The CDR3 has 16 residues. Germline V gene data show CDR1 as MNHEY and CDR2 as SMNVEV (reference sequence). Trimming removed 4 bases from V and 0 bases from J, with 13 bases in between. CDR3: CASSSMTGYSNQPQHF. Written as DNA, the CDR3 is TGTGCCAGCAGTTCGATGACAGGCTATAGCAATCAGCCCCAGCATTTT.

V and J are TRBV7-9 and TRBJ2-1; D is undetermined. Germline CDR1 SEHNR, CDR2 FQNEAQ (reference sequence). The CDR3 loop spans 13 amino acids. Trimming stripped 5 bases from V and 12 bases from J, with 17 bases between. The CDR3 nucleotides read TGTGCCAGCAGCCAAAAGGCAGGCGTTGCGCAGTTCTTC. This gives the protein CASSQKAGVAQFF. Full variable domain (outside the CDR3, taken from reference TRBV7-9 and TRBJ2-1): DTGVSQNPRHKITKRGQNVTFRCDPISEHNRLYWYRQTLGQGPEFLTYFQNEAQLEKSRLLSDRFSAERPKGSFSTLEIQRTEQGDSAMYLCASSQKAGVAQFFGPGTRLTVL.

The rearrangement uses TRBV27 and TRBJ1-5; D may be TRBD1 (5 bases). V was cut by 8 bases and J by 2 bases, with 19 bases left in between. Germline assignment: CDR1 MNHEY and CDR2 SMNVEV (reference sequence). The CDR3 is 16 residues long. CDR3 bases: TGTGCCAGCCGTGCCCGGCGGGGAGGGGGCAATCAGCCCCAGCATTTT. Amino acids: CASRARRGGGNQPQHF.

The genes are TRBV5-1 and TRBJ2-2, with a tentative D call TRBD1 (5 bases). CDR1 and CDR2 (germline): SGHRS, YFSETQ. The CDR3 has 15 amino acids. The V end was cut by 4 bases, the J end by 1 base, with 11 bases between. This CDR3 is CASSQDILNTGELFF. CDR3 sequence (DNA): TGCGCCAGCAGCCAGGACATTTTGAACACCGGGGAGCTGTTTTTT. Looking up the rest from reference TRBV5-1 and TRBJ2-2 gives the full variable domain: KAGVTQTPRYLIKTRGQQVTLSCSPISGHRSVSWYQQTPGQGLQFLFEYFSETQRNKGNFPGRFSGRQFSNSRSEMNVSTLELGDSALYLCASSQDILNTGELFFGEGSRLTVL.

J is TRBJ1-5 and V is TRBV5-5; D possibly corresponds to TRBD1 (5 bases). V was pared by 0 bases and J by 2 bases, with 15 bases between. The CDR3 has 17 amino acids. The germline V gene encodes CDR1 SGHKS and CDR2 YYEKEE (reference sequence). CDR3 residues: CASSLAAGLGGNQPQHF. CDR3 DNA: TGTGCCAGCAGCTTGGCCGCAGGGTTGGGCGGCAATCAGCCCCAGCATTTT.